The 8 T cell receptor beta chains below were found in one sample sequenced in a study of blood T cell repertoires in COVID-19. Some clones are missing from TCRdb's copy, which holds only in-frame ones; the method was immunoSEQ multiplex PCR. The data show 100,000 to 150,000 clones, with around 89% seen just once and about 2.1% held by the top ten. Sequenced sample: peripheral blood. The receptors originated from a man aged 70 or older with active COVID-19.

V gene TRBV30 combines with J gene TRBJ1-2; TRBD1 might be the D (6 bases). The V end lost 5 bases, the J end lost 8 bases, and 15 bases lay between the germline ends. Germline V lookup: CDR1 GTSNPN, CDR2 SVGIG (reference sequence). The CDR3 consists of 12 residues. CDR3 sequence: CAWGGLSYGYTF. The CDR3 bases are TGTGCCTGGGGGGGGCTCTCCTACGGCTACACCTTC.

V is TRBV3-1 (or the pseudogene TRBV3-2) and J is TRBJ2-1; 8 nucleotides align to TRBD2. CDR1 is LGHDT, CDR2 YNNKEL, per germline (reference sequence). This CDR3 has 17 residues. V was clipped by 1 base and J by 4 bases; unmatched bases: 9. The CDR3 bases are TGTGCCAGCAGCCAAGGGGGGGCGGGAGGCCCTTACAATGAGCAGTTCTTC. It codes for CASSQGGAGGPYNEQFF.

The chain combines TRBV20-1 with TRBJ2-7, with D perhaps matching TRBD2 (6 bases). V shed 3 bases and J shed 1 base, with 13 bases lying between them. The CDR3 sequence is 14 residues long. Per the germline V gene, CDR1 is DFQATT and CDR2 is SNEGSKA (reference sequence). CDR3 nucleotide sequence: TGCAGTGCTAGTGAGCGGGTACGATCCTACGAGCAGTACTTC. This codes for CSASERVRSYEQYF.

The chain combines TRBV6-1 with TRBJ1-3; D not resolved. Germline-derived CDR1 and CDR2 are MNHNS and SASEGT. The CDR3 contains 14 residues. Between the trimmed V and J ends, which lost 1 base and 1 base, there was a span of 5 bases. The CDR3 sequence: CASSEVASGNTIYF. CDR3 sequence (DNA): TGTGCCAGCAGTGAAGTGGCATCTGGAAACACCATATATTTT.

The gene calls are TRBV27 and TRBJ2-3; maybe TRBD1 (5 bases). This CDR3 is built from 15 residues. Germline V CDR1 and CDR2: MNHEY, SMNVEV (reference sequence). V was cut by 7 bases and J by 1 base, with 15 bases left in between. This CDR3 is CASTRQKVGTDTQYF. CDR3 nucleotide sequence: TGTGCCAGCACACGACAGAAGGTTGGCACAGATACGCAGTATTTT.

The rearrangement uses TRBV7-9 and TRBJ2-7; 12 nucleotides match TRBD2. The CDR3 is made up of 15 amino acids. Germline V gene sequence: CDR1 SEHNR, CDR2 FQNEAQ (reference sequence). V was pared by 1 base and J by 6 bases, with 4 bases of the junction left unmatched. CDR3 coding DNA: TGTGCCAGCAGCTTAGGACTAGCGGGAGTGAGCGAGCAGTACTTC. It yields the protein CASSLGLAGVSEQYF.

This chain links TRBV4-1 with TRBJ1-5, with TRBD1 identical over 9 bases. The germline CDR1 and CDR2 sequences are MGHRA and YSYEKL. The CDR3 has 16 residues. Unmatched junction bases numbered 4, after V lost 0 bases and J lost 4 bases. Written as DNA, the CDR3 is TGCGCCAGCAGCCAAGAGATTGGACAGGGGAATCAGCCCCAGCATTTT. Translating gives CASSQEIGQGNQPQHF.

V and J are TRBV2 and TRBJ2-7; 7 nucleotides line up with TRBD1. The CDR3 has 11 residues. Trimming cost V 6 bases and J 7 bases; bases outside gene matches: 3. Germline V gene data show CDR1 as SNHLY and CDR2 as FYNNEI. The CDR3 reads CASSWTGEQYF. CDR3 nucleotide sequence: TGTGCCAGCAGCTGGACAGGAGAGCAGTACTTC.